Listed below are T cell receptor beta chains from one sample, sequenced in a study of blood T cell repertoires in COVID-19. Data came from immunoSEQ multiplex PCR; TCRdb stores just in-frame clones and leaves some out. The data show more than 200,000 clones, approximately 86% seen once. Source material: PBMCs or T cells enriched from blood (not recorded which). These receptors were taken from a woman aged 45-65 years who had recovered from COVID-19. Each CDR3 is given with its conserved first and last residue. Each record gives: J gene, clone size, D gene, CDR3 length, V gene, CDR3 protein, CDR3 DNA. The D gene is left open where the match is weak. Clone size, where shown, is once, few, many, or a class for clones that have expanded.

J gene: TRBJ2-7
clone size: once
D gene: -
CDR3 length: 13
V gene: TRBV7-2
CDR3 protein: CASSLRQGYEQYF
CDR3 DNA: TGTGCCAGCAGCTTACGGCAGGGCTACGAGCAGTACTTC

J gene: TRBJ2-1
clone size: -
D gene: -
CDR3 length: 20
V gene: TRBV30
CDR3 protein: CAWTKKQGRPWAERYNEQFF
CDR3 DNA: TGTGCCTGGACCAAGAAACAGGGACGCCCGTGGGCGGAGCGCTACAATGAGCAGTTCTTC

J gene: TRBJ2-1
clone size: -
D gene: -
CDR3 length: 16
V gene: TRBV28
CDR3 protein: CASRITQGGSYNEQFF
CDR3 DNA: TGTGCCAGCAGGATAACCCAGGGGGGCTCCTACAATGAGCAGTTCTTC

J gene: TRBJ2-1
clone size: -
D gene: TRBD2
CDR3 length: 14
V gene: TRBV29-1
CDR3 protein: CSVGGLAVYNEQFF
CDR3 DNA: TGCAGCGTTGGGGGCCTAGCGGTTTACAATGAGCAGTTCTTC

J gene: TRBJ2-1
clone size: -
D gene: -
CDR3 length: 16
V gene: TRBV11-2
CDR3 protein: CASSLVRRTGYNEQFF
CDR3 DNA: TGTGCCAGCAGCTTAGTGCGACGGACTGGCTACAATGAGCAGTTCTTC

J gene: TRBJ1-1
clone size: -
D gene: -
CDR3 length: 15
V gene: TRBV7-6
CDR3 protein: CASSSGLIMNTEAFF
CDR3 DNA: TGTGCCAGCAGCTCTGGACTTATCATGAACACTGAAGCTTTCTTT

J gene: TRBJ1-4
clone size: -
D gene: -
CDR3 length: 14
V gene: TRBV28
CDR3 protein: CASTPTGEHEKLFF
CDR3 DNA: TGTGCCAGCACCCCGACAGGAGAGCATGAAAAACTGTTTTTT

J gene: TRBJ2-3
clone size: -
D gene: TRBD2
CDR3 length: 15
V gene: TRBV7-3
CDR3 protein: CASSFSAGVTDTQYF
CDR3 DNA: TGTGCCAGCAGCTTCTCGGCGGGGGTCACAGATACGCAGTATTTT

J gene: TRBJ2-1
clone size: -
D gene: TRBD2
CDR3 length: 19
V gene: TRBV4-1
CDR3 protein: CASSQVLAGLLSSYNEQFF
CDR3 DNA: TGCGCCAGCAGCCAAGTACTAGCGGGATTACTGAGCTCCTACAATGAGCAGTTCTTC

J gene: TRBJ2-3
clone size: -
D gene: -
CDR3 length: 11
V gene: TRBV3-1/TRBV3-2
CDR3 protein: CASGRVDTQYF
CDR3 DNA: TGTGCCAGCGGCCGAGTGGATACGCAGTATTTT

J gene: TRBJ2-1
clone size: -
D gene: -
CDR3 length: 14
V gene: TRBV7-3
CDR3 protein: CASSLTDSLDEQFF
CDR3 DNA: TGTGCCAGCAGCTTAACGGATAGCCTCGATGAGCAGTTCTTC

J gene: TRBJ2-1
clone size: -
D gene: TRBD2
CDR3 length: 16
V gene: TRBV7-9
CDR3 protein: CASSPRLAGDSNEQFF
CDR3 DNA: TGTGCCAGCAGCCCGAGACTAGCGGGAGATAGCAATGAGCAGTTCTTC

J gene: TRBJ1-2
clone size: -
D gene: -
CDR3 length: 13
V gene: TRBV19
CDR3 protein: CASSRGGPYGYTF
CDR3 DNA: TGTGCCAGTAGTCGCGGGGGACCCTATGGCTACACCTTC